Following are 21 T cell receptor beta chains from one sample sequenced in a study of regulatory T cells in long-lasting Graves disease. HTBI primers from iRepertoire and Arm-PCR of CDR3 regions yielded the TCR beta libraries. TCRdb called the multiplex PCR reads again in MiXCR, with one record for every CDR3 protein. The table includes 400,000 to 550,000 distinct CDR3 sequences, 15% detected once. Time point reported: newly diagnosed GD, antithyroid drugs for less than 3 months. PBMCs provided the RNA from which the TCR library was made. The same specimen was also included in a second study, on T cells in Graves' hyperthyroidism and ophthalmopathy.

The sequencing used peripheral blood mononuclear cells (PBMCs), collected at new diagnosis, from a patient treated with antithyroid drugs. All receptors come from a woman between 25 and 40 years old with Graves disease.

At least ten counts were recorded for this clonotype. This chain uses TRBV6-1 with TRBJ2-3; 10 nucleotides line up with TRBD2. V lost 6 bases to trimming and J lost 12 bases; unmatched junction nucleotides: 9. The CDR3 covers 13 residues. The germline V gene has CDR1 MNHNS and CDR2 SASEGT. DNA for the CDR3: TGTGCCAGCAGACGCTCAAGCGGGAGGGTTCAGTATTTT. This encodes CASRRSSGRVQYF.

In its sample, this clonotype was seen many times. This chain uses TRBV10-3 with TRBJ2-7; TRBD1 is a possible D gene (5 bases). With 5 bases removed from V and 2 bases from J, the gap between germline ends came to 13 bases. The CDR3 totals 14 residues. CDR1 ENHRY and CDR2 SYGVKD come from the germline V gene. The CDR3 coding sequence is TGTGCCATCAGTACAGGAGAGATAGCCTACGAGCAGTACTTC. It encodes CAISTGEIAYEQYF.

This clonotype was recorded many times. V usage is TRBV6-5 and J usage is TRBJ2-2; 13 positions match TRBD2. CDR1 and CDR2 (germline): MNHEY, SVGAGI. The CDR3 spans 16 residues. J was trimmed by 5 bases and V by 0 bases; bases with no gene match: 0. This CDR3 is CASSYSLAGGTGELFF. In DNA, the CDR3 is TGTGCCAGCAGTTACTCACTAGCGGGAGGGACCGGGGAGCTGTTTTTT.

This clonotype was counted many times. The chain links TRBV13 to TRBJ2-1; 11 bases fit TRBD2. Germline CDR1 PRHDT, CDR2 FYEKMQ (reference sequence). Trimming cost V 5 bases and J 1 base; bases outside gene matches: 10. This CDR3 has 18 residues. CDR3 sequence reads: CASSPPSIAGGSYNEQFF. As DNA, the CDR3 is TGTGCCAGCAGCCCCCCGTCGATAGCGGGAGGGTCCTACAATGAGCAGTTCTTC.

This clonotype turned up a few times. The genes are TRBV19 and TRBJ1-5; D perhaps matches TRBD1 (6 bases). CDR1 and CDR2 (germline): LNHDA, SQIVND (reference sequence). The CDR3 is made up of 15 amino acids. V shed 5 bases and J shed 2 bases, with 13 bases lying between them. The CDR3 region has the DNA TGTGCCAGTAGTTACAGGGAAGCGGGCAATCAGCCCCAGCATTTT. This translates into CASSYREAGNQPQHF.

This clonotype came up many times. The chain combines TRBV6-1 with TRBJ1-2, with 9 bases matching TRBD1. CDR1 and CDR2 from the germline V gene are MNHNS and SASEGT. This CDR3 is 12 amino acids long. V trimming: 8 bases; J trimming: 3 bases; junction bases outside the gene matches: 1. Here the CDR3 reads CASGQGYYGYTF. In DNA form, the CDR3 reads TGTGCCAGCGGACAGGGGTACTATGGCTACACCTTC.

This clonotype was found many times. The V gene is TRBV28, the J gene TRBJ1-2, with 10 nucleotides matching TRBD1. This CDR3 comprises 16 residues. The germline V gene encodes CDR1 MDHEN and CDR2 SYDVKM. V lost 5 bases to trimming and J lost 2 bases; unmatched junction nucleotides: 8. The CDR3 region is CASSLAEGQGNYGYTF. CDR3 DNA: TGTGCCAGCAGTCTCGCAGAGGGACAGGGGAACTATGGCTACACCTTC.

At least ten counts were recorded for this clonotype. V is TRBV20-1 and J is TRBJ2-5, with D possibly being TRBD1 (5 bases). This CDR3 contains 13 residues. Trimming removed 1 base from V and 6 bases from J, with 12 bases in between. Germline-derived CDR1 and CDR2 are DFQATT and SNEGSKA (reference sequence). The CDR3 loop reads CSARVAGPKTQYF. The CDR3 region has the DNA TGCAGTGCTAGAGTCGCAGGGCCAAAGACCCAGTACTTC.

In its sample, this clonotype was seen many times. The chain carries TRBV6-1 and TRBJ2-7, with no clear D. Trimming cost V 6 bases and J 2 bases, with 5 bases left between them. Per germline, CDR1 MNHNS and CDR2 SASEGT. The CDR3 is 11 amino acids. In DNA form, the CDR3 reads TGTGCCAGCAGGGGAACCTACGAGCAGTACTTC. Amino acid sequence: CASRGTYEQYF.

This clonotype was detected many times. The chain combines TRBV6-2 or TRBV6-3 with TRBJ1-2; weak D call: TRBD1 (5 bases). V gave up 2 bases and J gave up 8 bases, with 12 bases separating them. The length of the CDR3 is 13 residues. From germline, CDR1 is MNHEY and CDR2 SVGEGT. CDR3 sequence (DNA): TGTGCCAGCAGTTACGCGGGGGGGGGAGGCTACACCTTC. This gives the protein CASSYAGGGGYTF.

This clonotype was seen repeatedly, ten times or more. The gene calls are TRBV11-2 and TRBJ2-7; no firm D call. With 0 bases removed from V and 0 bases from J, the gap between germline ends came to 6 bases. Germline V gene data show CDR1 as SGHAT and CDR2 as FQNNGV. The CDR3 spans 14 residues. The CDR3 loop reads CASSLESVSYEQYF. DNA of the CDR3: TGTGCCAGCAGCTTAGAGTCCGTCTCCTACGAGCAGTACTTC.

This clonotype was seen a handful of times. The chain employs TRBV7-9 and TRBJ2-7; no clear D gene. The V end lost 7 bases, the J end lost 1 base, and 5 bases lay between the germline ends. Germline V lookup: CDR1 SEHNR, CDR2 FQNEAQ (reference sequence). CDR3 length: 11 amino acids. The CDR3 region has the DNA TGTGCCAGCACCGCATCCTACGAGCAGTACTTC. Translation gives CASTASYEQYF. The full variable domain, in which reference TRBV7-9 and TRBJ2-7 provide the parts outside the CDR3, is DTGVSQNPRHKITKRGQNVTFRCDPISEHNRLYWYRQTLGQGPEFLTYFQNEAQLEKSRLLSDRFSAERPKGSFSTLEIQRTEQGDSAMYLCASTASYEQYFGPGTRLTVT.

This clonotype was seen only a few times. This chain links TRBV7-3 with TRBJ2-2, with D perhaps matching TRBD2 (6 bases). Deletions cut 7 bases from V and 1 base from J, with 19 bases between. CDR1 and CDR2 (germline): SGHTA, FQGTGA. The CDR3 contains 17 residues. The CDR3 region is CASNPWVLAENTGELFF. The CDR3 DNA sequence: TGTGCCAGCAACCCATGGGTACTAGCTGAGAACACCGGGGAGCTGTTTTTT.

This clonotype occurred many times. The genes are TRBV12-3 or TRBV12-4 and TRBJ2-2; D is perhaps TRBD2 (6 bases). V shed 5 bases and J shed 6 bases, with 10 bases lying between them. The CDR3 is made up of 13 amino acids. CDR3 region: CASSRGLPGELFF. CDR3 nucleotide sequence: TGTGCCAGCAGTCGCGGACTACCCGGGGAGCTGTTTTTT.

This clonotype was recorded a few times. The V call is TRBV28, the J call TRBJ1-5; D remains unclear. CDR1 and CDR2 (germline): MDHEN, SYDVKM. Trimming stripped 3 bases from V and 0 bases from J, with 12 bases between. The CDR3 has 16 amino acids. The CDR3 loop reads CASSFGSRISNQPQHF. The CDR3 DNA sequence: TGTGCCAGCAGTTTTGGGAGCAGGATTAGCAATCAGCCCCAGCATTTT.

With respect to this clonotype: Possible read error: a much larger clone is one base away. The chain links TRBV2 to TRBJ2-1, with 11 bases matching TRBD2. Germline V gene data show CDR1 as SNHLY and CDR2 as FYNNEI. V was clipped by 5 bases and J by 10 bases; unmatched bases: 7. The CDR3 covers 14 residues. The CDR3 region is CASSPTSGNYEQFF. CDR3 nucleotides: TGTGCCAGCAGTCCGACTAGCGGGAACTACGAGCAGTTCTTC.

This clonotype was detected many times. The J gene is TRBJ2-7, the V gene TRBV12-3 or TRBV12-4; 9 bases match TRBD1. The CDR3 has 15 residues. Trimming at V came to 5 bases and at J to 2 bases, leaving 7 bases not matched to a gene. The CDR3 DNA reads TGTGCCAGCAGTCACCCCGGGACAGGGACCTACGAGCAGTACTTC. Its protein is CASSHPGTGTYEQYF.

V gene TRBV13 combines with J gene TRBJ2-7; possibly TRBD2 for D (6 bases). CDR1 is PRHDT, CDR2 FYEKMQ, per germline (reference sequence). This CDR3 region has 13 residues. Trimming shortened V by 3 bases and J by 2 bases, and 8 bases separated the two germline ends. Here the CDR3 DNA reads TGTGCCAGCAGCTTGGGGGAGGCCTACGAGCAGTACTTC. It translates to CASSLGEAYEQYF.

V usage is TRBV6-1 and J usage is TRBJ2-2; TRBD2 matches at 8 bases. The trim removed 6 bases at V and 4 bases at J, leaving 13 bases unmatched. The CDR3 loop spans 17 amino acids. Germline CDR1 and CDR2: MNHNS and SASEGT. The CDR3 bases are TGTGCCAGCAGGACGAGCGGGGGCATAGGTGGCACCGGGGAGCTGTTTTTT. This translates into CASRTSGGIGGTGELFF.

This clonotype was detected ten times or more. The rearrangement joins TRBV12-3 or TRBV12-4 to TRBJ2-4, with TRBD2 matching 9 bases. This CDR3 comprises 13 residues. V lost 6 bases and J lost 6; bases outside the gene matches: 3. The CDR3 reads CASSQTSGNIQYF. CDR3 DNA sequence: TGTGCCAGCAGCCAGACTAGCGGAAACATTCAGTACTTC.

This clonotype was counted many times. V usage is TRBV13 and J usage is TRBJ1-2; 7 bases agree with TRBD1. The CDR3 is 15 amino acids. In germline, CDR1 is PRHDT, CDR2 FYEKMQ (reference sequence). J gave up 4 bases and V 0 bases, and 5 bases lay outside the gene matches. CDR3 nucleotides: TGTGCCAGCAGCTTAGGTAGGGGACAGAGCTATGGCTACACCTTC. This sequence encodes CASSLGRGQSYGYTF.